The 10 T cell receptor beta chains listed next were all sequenced from one sample in a study of T cell responses to AZD1222 COVID-19 vaccine. Repertoires were generated with immunoSEQ multiplex PCR, while TCRdb's copy carries only in-frame clones and drops some. The sample contains 150,000 to 200,000 clones, roughly 92% of which appear only once. The sample was peripheral blood, taken 28 days after the second AZD1222 dose. The receptors here all came from an adult who received the AZD1222 COVID-19 vaccine.

The rearrangement joins TRBV5-1 to TRBJ1-3; a weak D match, TRBD1 (5 bases). This CDR3 has 15 amino acids. CDR1 and CDR2 (germline): SGHRS, YFSETQ. Trimming left V 0 bases short and J 4 bases short, with 11 bases between. CDR3 residues: CASSLAGGTGNTIYF. Written as DNA, the CDR3 is TGCGCCAGCAGCTTGGCCGGGGGGACGGGAAACACCATATATTTT.

The chain has TRBV3-1 (or the pseudogene TRBV3-2) and TRBJ1-1; tentatively, D is TRBD1 (6 bases). This CDR3 is 15 amino acids long. Germline V CDR1 and CDR2: LGHDT, YNNKEL (reference sequence). The germline V and J ends were trimmed by 0 bases and 5 bases, with 13 bases remaining between them. The CDR3 reads CASSQEAGARTEAFF. The CDR3 DNA reads as TGTGCCAGCAGCCAAGAGGCAGGGGCGCGTACTGAAGCTTTCTTT.

CDR3 protein: CASRLDSLDGYTF. CDR3 sequence (DNA): TGTGCCAGCAGACTGGACAGTCTCGATGGCTACACCTTC. The rearrangement joins TRBV5-5 to TRBJ1-2, with D possibly matching TRBD1 (6 bases). V lost 5 bases and J lost 6, with 14 bases in between. The CDR3 sequence is 13 residues long. Per germline, CDR1 SGHKS and CDR2 YYEKEE (reference sequence).

The V call is TRBV7-6, the J call TRBJ2-3; 7 nucleotides line up with TRBD2. The CDR3 totals 15 residues. Germline CDR1 and CDR2: SGHVS and FNYEAQ. The ends lost 4 bases at V and 2 bases at J; junction bases unmatched: 6. The CDR3 DNA is TGTGCCAGCAGCTCACTTCTAGCGGCCACAGATACGCAGTATTTT. It translates to CASSSLLAATDTQYF.

This chain uses TRBV27 with TRBJ2-3; D may be TRBD2 (6 bases). The CDR3 length is 13 residues. Trimming removed 2 bases from V and 9 bases from J, with 12 bases in between. CDR1 MNHEY and CDR2 SMNVEV come from the germline V gene (reference sequence). CDR3 in amino acids: CASSLTLGGTQYF. The CDR3, as DNA: TGTGCCAGCAGTTTAACCCTTGGGGGGACGCAGTATTTT.

The V call is TRBV19, the J call TRBJ1-1; D gene unclear. The germline V and J ends were trimmed by 2 bases and 2 bases, with 6 bases remaining between them. This CDR3 is built from 13 residues. Germline V gene sequence: CDR1 LNHDA, CDR2 SQIVND (reference sequence). Here the CDR3 reads CASSIQVNTEAFF. In DNA, the CDR3 is TGTGCCAGTAGTATACAAGTCAACACTGAAGCTTTCTTT.

The gene calls are TRBV5-1 and TRBJ2-7; TRBD2 might be the D (6 bases). Deletions cut 4 bases from V and 0 bases from J, with 14 bases between. The CDR3 length is 15 residues. Germline CDR1 SGHRS, CDR2 YFSETQ. CDR3: CASSTGLDSSYEQYF. CDR3 nucleotide sequence: TGCGCCAGCAGCACGGGACTCGATAGCTCCTACGAGCAGTACTTC.

The CDR3 loop reads CASSQAEGLDTDTQYF. Here the CDR3 DNA reads TGCGCCAGCAGCCAGGCTGAAGGGTTGGACACAGATACGCAGTATTTT. V is TRBV4-3 and J is TRBJ2-3; D gene uncertain. The germline CDR1 and CDR2 sequences are LGHNA and YSLEER. Trimming left V 3 bases short and J 2 bases short, with 15 bases between. The CDR3 runs 16 residues.

The rearrangement uses TRBV5-4 and TRBJ2-7; 9 bases fit TRBD1. V shed 0 bases and J 5 bases; nucleotides not matched to a gene: 6. CDR1 is SGHNT and CDR2 is YYREEE in the germline V gene (reference sequence). The CDR3 contains 15 residues. CDR3 residues: CASSLGDRAAHEQYF. CDR3 sequence (DNA): TGTGCCAGCAGCTTGGGGGACAGGGCCGCGCACGAGCAGTACTTC.

V gene TRBV7-9 combines with J gene TRBJ2-2; D is perhaps TRBD1 (5 bases). Germline lookup yields CDR1 SEHNR and CDR2 FQNEAQ (reference sequence). V was shortened by 3 bases and J by 2 bases, with 13 bases between the two germline ends. The CDR3 runs 16 residues. CDR3 sequence (DNA): TGTGCCAGCAGCTTTTTAAGGACAACTAACACCGGGGAGCTGTTTTTT. Translated: CASSFLRTTNTGELFF. Using reference TRBV7-9 and TRBJ2-2 for the parts outside the CDR3, the full variable domain is DTGVSQNPRHKITKRGQNVTFRCDPISEHNRLYWYRQTLGQGPEFLTYFQNEAQLEKSRLLSDRFSAERPKGSFSTLEIQRTEQGDSAMYLCASSFLRTTNTGELFFGEGSRLTVL.